This paragraph covers one TCR beta chain sequence. Primers used in a second PCR of about 7 to 12 cycles were a sample-barcoded 5' primer and a J-beta primer mix. TCRdb re-derived calls from the 5' RACE reads in MiXCR, one entry per CDR3 protein. The table has 650,000 to 800,000 distinct CDR3 sequences, around 43% seen once; the top ten hold roughly 18%. With 1 base removed from V and 3 bases from J, the gap between germline ends came to 19 bases. This CDR3 is built from 17 residues. CDR1 and CDR2 from the germline V gene are SGHDN and FVKESK. This sample was included in a study of blood T cells in healthy people across ages.

The chain links TRBV14 to TRBJ2-7, with D possibly matching TRBD1 (6 bases). This sequence was found in a man aged 55 to 69 in good health. The material sequenced was blood. The CDR3 spells CASSQGPGQPVDYEQYF. The CDR3 region has the DNA TGTGCCAGCAGCCAAGGCCCAGGACAGCCCGTTGACTACGAGCAGTACTTC.